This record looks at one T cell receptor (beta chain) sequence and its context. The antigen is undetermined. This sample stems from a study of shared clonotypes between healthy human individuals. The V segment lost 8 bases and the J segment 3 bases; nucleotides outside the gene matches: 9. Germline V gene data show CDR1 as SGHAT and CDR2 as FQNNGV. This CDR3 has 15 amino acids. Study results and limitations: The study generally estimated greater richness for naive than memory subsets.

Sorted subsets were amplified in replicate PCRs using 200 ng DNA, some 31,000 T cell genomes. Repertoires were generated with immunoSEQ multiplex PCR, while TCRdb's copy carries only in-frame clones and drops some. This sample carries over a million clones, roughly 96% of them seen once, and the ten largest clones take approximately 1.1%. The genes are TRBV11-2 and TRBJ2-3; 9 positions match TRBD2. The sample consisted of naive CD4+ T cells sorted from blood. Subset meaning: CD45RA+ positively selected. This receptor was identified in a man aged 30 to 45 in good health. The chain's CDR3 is CASASRTSATDTQYF. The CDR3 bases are TGTGCCAGCGCTTCTCGGACTAGCGCGACAGATACGCAGTATTTT. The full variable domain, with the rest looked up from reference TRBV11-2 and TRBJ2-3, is EAGVAQSPRYKIIEKRQSVAFWCNPISGHATLYWYQQILGQGPKLLIQFQNNGVVDDSQLPKDRFSAERLKGVDSTLKIQPAKLEDSAVYLCASASRTSATDTQYFGPGTRLTVL.